The 15 T cell receptor beta chains listed next were all sequenced from one sample in a study of cytomegalovirus exposure and HLA in healthy donors. The PCR had 60 Vbeta and 13 Jbeta primers. Generated by immunoSEQ multiplex PCR, the TCRdb table keeps only in-frame clones and is missing some. This table holds about 110,000 clones, 82% found once. The source material was PBMCs. Receptors originate from a man between 25 and 39 years old in good health and CMV-seropositive.

The V call is TRBV7-2, the J call TRBJ2-2, with D possibly matching TRBD1 (6 bases). Germline V gives CDR1 SGHTA, CDR2 FQGNSA. The CDR3 spans 16 residues. V was cut by 5 bases and J by 2 bases, with 15 bases left in between. Here the CDR3 reads CASSRRQATNTGELFF. CDR3 DNA: TGTGCCAGCAGCCGTCGACAGGCGACTAACACCGGGGAGCTGTTTTTT.

The rearrangement uses TRBV6-5 and TRBJ2-3; no definite D call. Trimming stripped 5 bases from V and 10 bases from J, with 10 bases between. Germline assignment: CDR1 MNHEY and CDR2 SVGAGI. CDR3 size: 11 residues. CDR3 protein: CASSEAPPQYF. The CDR3 nucleotides are TGTGCCAGCAGTGAGGCTCCCCCGCAGTATTTT.

This clone is a singleton in its sample. Compared with germline, one end of the junction differs, possibly owing to a read error. The chain carries TRBV5-1 and TRBJ1-2; a possible D gene is TRBD1 (6 bases). There are 15 residues in the CDR3. Germline-derived CDR1 and CDR2 are SGHRS and YFSETQ. The CDR3 sequence: CASSLATGGSYVYTF. CDR3 DNA: TGCGCCAGCAGCTTGGCCACGGGGGGCAGCTATGTCTACACCTTC.

The gene calls are TRBV15 and TRBJ2-5, with D tentatively TRBD2 (6 bases). Germline loops: CDR1 LNHNV, CDR2 YYDKDF (reference sequence). The V end was cut by 1 base, the J end by 2 bases, with 17 bases between. The CDR3 loop spans 17 amino acids. The DNA for the CDR3 is TGTGCCACCAGCAGAGTAAGGCTAGCCGGGAGACAAGAGACCCAGTACTTC. This translates into CATSRVRLAGRQETQYF.

This chain links TRBV5-5 with TRBJ2-7; no clear D. Germline V gene sequence: CDR1 SGHKS, CDR2 YYEKEE (reference sequence). V lost 3 bases to trimming and J lost 4 bases, with 11 bases between them. The CDR3 spans 13 residues. The CDR3 loop is CASSSDVGYEQYF. CDR3 nucleotides: TGTGCCAGCAGCTCCGATGTCGGGTACGAGCAGTACTTC.

This clone was detected once. The gene calls are TRBV5-4 and TRBJ2-1, with a weak D call TRBD2 (5 bases). This CDR3 has 16 amino acids. V lost 3 bases and J lost 2, with 15 bases in between. Germline CDR1 and CDR2: SGHNT and YYREEE (reference sequence). CDR3 nucleotide sequence: TGTGCCAGCAGCTCCACTAGGACGGATCCCTACAATGAGCAGTTCTTC. Protein: CASSSTRTDPYNEQFF.

The CDR3 coding sequence is TGTGCCAGTAGTATACTGGGGGTAGCGGGGAACAATGAGCAGTTCTTC. As protein: CASSILGVAGNNEQFF. The chain carries TRBV19 and TRBJ2-1, with 8 bases lining up with TRBD2. CDR1 LNHDA and CDR2 SQIVND come from the germline V gene (reference sequence). This CDR3 comprises 16 residues. The trim removed 2 bases at V and 5 bases at J, leaving 8 bases unmatched.

This clone has just a few counts. The V call is TRBV29-1, the J call TRBJ1-2, with TRBD1 matching 7 bases. The CDR3 runs 11 residues. Germline CDR1 SQVTM, CDR2 ANQGSEA. After removal of 8 bases from V and 7 bases from J, the junction contained 7 bases not matched to a gene. CDR3: CSLRTGRGYTF. CDR3 nucleotide sequence: TGCAGCCTCCGGACAGGTCGTGGCTACACCTTC.

The J gene is TRBJ2-7, the V gene TRBV6-5, with D unresolved. With 0 bases removed from V and 0 bases from J, the gap between germline ends came to 9 bases. The CDR3 is 15 amino acids. The germline V gene has CDR1 MNHEY and CDR2 SVGAGI. The CDR3 DNA is TGTGCCAGCAGTTACTCGAAATGGAGCTCCTACGAGCAGTACTTC. It is translated as CASSYSKWSSYEQYF.

This sequence joins TRBV5-1 and TRBJ1-5, with TRBD1 matching 10 bases. The junction had 8 bases not matched to a gene; V was cut back by 4 bases and J by 1 base. Germline CDR1 is SGHRS and CDR2 is YFSETQ. CDR3 length: 17 amino acids. This chain's CDR3 is CASSPGTGARSNQPQHF. In DNA form, the CDR3 reads TGCGCCAGCAGCCCGGGGACAGGGGCTAGGAGCAATCAGCCCCAGCATTTT. Combining the CDR3 with reference TRBV5-1 and TRBJ1-5 gives the whole variable domain KAGVTQTPRYLIKTRGQQVTLSCSPISGHRSVSWYQQTPGQGLQFLFEYFSETQRNKGNFPGRFSGRQFSNSRSEMNVSTLELGDSALYLCASSPGTGARSNQPQHFGDGTRLSIL.

The rearrangement uses TRBV5-6 and TRBJ1-3; a possible D gene is TRBD1 (5 bases). Germline V gene data show CDR1 as SGHDT and CDR2 as YYEEEE. Trimming shortened V by 5 bases and J by 1 base, and 13 bases separated the two germline ends. This CDR3 spans 15 amino acids. CDR3 sequence: CASSNRPDSGNTIYF. DNA for the CDR3: TGTGCCAGCAGTAACAGGCCTGATTCTGGAAACACCATATATTTT.

This chain joins TRBV7-2 and TRBJ2-7; TRBD2 aligns across 10 bases. V lost 1 base and J lost 9; bases outside the gene matches: 9. This CDR3 contains 15 residues. Germline V gene data show CDR1 as SGHTA and CDR2 as FQGNSA. CDR3 residues: CASSLEGAGGPRQYF. CDR3 in DNA: TGTGCCAGCAGCTTAGAGGGAGCGGGGGGGCCTCGGCAGTACTTC.

This rearrangement joins TRBV28 to TRBJ1-4, with 8 bases identical to TRBD1. The CDR3 extends over 16 amino acids. Looked up from germline, CDR1 is MDHEN and CDR2 is SYDVKM. V was pared by 2 bases and J by 8 bases, with 10 bases of the junction left unmatched. The CDR3 coding sequence is TGTGCCAGCAGTTTAAAGACGTACAGGGGGTGGGAAAAACTGTTTTTT. Translated, it gives CASSLKTYRGWEKLFF.

This clone was counted only a few times. The chain is built from TRBV18 and TRBJ1-6; 11 nucleotides align to TRBD1. The germline gives CDR1 KGHSH, CDR2 LQKENI. The CDR3 loop spans 18 amino acids. The ends lost 3 bases at V and 13 bases at J; junction bases unmatched: 17. The CDR3 DNA reads TGTGCCAGCTCACCGCCAGGGATCCGGGACAGGGGGTTGGTGCCCCTCCACTTT. Protein product: CASSPPGIRDRGLVPLHF.

The genes are TRBV6-1 and TRBJ1-2; unclear D gene. CDR1 is MNHNS, CDR2 SASEGT, per germline. The CDR3 extends over 14 amino acids. V lost 7 bases to trimming and J lost 3 bases, with 15 bases between them. The CDR3 nucleotides read TGTGCCAGCATCCTTACGTCGCTACACTATGGCTACACCTTC. It codes for CASILTSLHYGYTF.